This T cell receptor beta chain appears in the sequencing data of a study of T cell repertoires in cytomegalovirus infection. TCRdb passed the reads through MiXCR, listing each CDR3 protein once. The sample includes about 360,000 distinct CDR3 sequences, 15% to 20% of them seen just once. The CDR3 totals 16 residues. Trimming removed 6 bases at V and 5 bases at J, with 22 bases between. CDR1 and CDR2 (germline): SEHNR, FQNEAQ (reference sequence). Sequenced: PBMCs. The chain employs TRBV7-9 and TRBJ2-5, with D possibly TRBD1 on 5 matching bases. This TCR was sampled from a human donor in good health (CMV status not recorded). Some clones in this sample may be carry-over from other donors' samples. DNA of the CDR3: TGTGCCAGCAGTCCGTCGCTTGGCAGGGCCTCGGAGACCCAGTACTTC. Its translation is CASSPSLGRASETQYF.